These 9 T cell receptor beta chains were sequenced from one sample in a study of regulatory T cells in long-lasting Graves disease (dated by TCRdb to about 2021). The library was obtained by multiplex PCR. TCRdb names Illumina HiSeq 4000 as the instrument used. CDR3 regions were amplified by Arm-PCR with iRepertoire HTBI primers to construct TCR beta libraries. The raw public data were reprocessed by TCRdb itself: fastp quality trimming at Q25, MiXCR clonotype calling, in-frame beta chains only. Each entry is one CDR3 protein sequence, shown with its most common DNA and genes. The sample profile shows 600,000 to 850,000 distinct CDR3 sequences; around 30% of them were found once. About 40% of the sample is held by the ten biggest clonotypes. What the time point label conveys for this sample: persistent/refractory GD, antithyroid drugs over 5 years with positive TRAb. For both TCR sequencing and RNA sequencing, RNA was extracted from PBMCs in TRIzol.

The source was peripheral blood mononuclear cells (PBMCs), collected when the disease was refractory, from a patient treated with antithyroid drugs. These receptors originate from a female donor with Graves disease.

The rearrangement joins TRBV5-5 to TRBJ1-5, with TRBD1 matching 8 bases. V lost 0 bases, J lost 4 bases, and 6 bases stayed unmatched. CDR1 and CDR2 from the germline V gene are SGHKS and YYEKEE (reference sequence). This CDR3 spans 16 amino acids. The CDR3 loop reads CASSLVGTGYNQPQHF. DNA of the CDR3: TGTGCCAGCAGCTTGGTTGGGACAGGATATAATCAGCCCCAGCATTTT.

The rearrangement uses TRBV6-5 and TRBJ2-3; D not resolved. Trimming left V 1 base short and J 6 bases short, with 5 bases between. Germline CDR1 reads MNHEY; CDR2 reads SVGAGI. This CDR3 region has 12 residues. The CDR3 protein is CASSYYTDTQYF. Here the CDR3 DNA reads TGTGCCAGCAGTTACTATACGGATACGCAGTATTTT.

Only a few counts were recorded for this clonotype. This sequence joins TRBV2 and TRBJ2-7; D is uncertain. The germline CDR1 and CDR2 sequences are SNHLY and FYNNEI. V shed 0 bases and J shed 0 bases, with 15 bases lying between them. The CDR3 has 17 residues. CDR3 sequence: CASSEARNSRSSYEQYF. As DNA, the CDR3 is TGTGCCAGCAGTGAAGCGCGCAACTCACGCAGCTCCTACGAGCAGTACTTC.

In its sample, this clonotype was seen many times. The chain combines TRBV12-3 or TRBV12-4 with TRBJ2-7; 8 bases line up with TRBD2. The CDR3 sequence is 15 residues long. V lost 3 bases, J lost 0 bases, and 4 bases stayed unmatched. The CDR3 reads CASSFSGGVSYEQYF. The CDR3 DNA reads TGTGCCAGCAGTTTCAGCGGGGGAGTCTCCTACGAGCAGTACTTC.

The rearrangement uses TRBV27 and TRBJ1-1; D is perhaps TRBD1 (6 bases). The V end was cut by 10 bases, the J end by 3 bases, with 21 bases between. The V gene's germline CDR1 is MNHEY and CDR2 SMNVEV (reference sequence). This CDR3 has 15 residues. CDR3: CATRRQVKGDTEAFF. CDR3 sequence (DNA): TGTGCCACTAGGCGACAGGTAAAGGGGGACACTGAAGCTTTCTTT.

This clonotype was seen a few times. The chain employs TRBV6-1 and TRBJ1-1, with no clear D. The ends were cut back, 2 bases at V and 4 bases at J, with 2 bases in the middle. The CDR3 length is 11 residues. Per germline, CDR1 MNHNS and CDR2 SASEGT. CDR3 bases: TGTGCCAGCAGTGAACCCACTGAAGCTTTCTTT. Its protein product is CASSEPTEAFF.

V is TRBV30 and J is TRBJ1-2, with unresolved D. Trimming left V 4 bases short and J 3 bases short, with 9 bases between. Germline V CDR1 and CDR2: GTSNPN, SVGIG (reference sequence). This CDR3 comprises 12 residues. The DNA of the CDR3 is TGTGCCTGGATTGGTGCGGACTATGGCTACACCTTC. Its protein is CAWIGADYGYTF.

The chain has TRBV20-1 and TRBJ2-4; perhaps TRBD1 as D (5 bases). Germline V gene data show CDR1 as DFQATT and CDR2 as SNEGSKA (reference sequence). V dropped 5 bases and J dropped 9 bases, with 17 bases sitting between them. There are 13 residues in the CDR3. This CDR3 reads CSAAQPGRGIQYF. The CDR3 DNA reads TGCAGTGCTGCCCAACCCGGAAGGGGCATTCAGTACTTC.

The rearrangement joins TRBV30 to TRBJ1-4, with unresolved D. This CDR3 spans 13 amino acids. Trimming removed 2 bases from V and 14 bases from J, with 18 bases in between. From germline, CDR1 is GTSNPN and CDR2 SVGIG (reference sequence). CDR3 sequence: CAWSPFRTAALFF. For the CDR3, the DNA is TGTGCCTGGAGTCCCTTCCGGACGGCAGCGCTGTTTTTT.